The 6 T cell receptor beta chains listed next were all sequenced from one sample in a study of Graves' ophthalmopathy and Graves' hyperthyroidism. Amplification targeted the TCR beta CDR3 regions, with RNA transcripts as the source material. The library came from an HTBI-primed first-round RT-PCR and a second-round multiplex PCR. MiXCR, applied by TCRdb to the multiplex PCR reads, yields one record per CDR3 protein. The sample carries some 1.1 million distinct CDR3 sequences, 35% to 40% recorded once. Sequenced input: peripheral blood or thyroid tissue (not recorded which). These receptors were obtained from an adult man with Graves' hyperthyroidism.

This chain joins TRBV10-3 and TRBJ1-1; D gene uncertain. With 7 bases removed from V and 7 bases from J, the gap between germline ends came to 13 bases. The CDR3 is made up of 12 amino acids. Germline assignment: CDR1 ENHRY and CDR2 SYGVKD. The CDR3 region has the DNA TGTGCCATCACCACAACCGACGATGAAGCTTTCTTT. Protein: CAITTTDDEAFF.

V and J are TRBV7-7 and TRBJ2-5; 12 bases align to TRBD1. V lost 4 bases, J lost 5 bases, and 14 bases stayed unmatched. Per germline, CDR1 SSHAT and CDR2 FNYEAQ (reference sequence). This CDR3 region has 18 residues. The CDR3 sequence is CASSSTAGTGGWVETQYF. The CDR3 coding sequence is TGTGCCAGCAGCTCAACAGCCGGGACAGGGGGCTGGGTGGAGACCCAGTACTTC.

The rearrangement links TRBV12-3 or TRBV12-4 to TRBJ1-2; D is unresolved. Trimming took 1 base from V and 8 from J, leaving 11 bases between them. The CDR3 is made up of 13 amino acids. The CDR3 coding sequence is TGTGCCAGCAGTTTAGACCGGCGCATAGGCTACACCTTC. Amino acids: CASSLDRRIGYTF.

Concerning this clonotype: The missing conserved phenylalanine or tryptophan at the end of this CDR3 makes a read error likely. No DNA is shown, since the ends of the CDR3 on it are uncertain; the CDR3 is the one TCRdb lists. The chain joins TRBV6-5 to TRBJ2-7; the D call in the table, TRBD1, was not verified against the DNA. A total of 11 residues make up the CDR3, ends included. CDR1 and CDR2 from the germline V gene are MNHEY and SVGAGI. CDR3 protein: CASSYRRDPLC.

This clonotype appeared once. The chain couples TRBV5-5 to TRBJ1-5; possible D gene TRBD1, 6 bases. Germline V gene lookup returns CDR1 SGHKS and CDR2 YYEKEE (reference sequence). V was trimmed by 2 bases and J by 3 bases, leaving 15 bases between them. The CDR3 sequence is 16 residues long. In DNA form, the CDR3 reads TGTGCCAGCAGCTTAAATCAAGGACAGTACAATCAGCCCCAGCATTTT. As protein: CASSLNQGQYNQPQHF. Full variable domain (outside the CDR3, taken from reference TRBV5-5 and TRBJ1-5): DAGVTQSPTHLIKTRGQQVTLRCSPISGHKSVSWYQQVLGQGPQFIFQYYEKEERGRGNFPDRFSARQFPNYSSELNVNALLLGDSALYLCASSLNQGQYNQPQHFGDGTRLSIL.

This clonotype was found many times. This sequence joins TRBV30 and TRBJ1-2; D call uncertain. V shed 6 bases and J shed 3 bases, with 17 bases lying between them. Germline V gene data show CDR1 as GTSNPN and CDR2 as SVGIG (reference sequence). This CDR3 is built from 14 residues. CDR3 DNA sequence: TGTGCCTGCCCCGCCCAGCCCGGAGACTATGGCTACACCTTC. This translates into CACPAQPGDYGYTF.